Given below is one TCR beta chain in context. Its antigen is unidentified. The data were produced by immunoSEQ multiplex PCR, yet TCRdb's version contains in-frame clones alone and is incomplete. The repertoire has around 35,000 clones, around 90% of them found once; the top ten carry around 17%. The data belong to a study of graft-versus-host responses after intestinal transplantation. Study information: Anti-thymocyte globulin induction, then tacrolimus and steroids for around 3 years, went to all recipients. Study-level results: Early post-transplant HvG declines tracked with peak circulating GvH clone levels. Ileal or blood samples showed some GvH clones first, and such clones were also found in recipient marrow.

The authors processed graft tissue to release intraepithelial and lamina propria lymphocytes. CDR3 size: 15 residues. V trimming: 0 bases; J trimming: 6 bases; junction bases outside the gene matches: 6. Germline V lookup: CDR1 MNHEY, CDR2 SVGAGI. The sequencing used ileum tissue, collected around seven months after intestinal transplant. V is TRBV6-5 and J is TRBJ2-7; 9 bases are a match to TRBD1. The sequence came from a human patient who received an intestinal transplant, so some T cells may come from the graft donor. Here the CDR3 DNA reads TGTGCCAGCAGTTACTCCGGGACAGGGAATATCGAGCAGTACTTC. It is translated as CASSYSGTGNIEQYF.